Presented here are 16 T cell receptor beta chains from one specimen sequenced in a study of blood T cell repertoires in COVID-19. The repertoire was sequenced with immunoSEQ multiplex PCR; TCRdb's copy has only in-frame clones and lacks some. The sample lists a few hundred thousand clones; about 85% were seen once. Material for sequencing was peripheral blood. These TCRs come from a woman aged 18-30 years with acute or convalescent COVID-19.

The V gene is TRBV24-1, the J gene TRBJ2-1; D possibly corresponds to TRBD2 (5 bases). Trimming took off 4 bases at V and 2 bases at J, with 11 bases between the two ends. The CDR3 sequence is 15 residues long. From germline, CDR1 is KGHDR and CDR2 SFDVKD. The chain's CDR3 is CATSDSTGTYNEQFF. CDR3 DNA sequence: TGTGCCACCAGTGACTCGACCGGGACCTACAATGAGCAGTTCTTC.

The chain is built from TRBV7-2 and TRBJ2-7; 9 positions agree with TRBD2. Germline CDR1 reads SGHTA; CDR2 reads FQGNSA. CDR3 length: 17 residues. V was pared by 3 bases and J by 6 bases, with 15 bases of the junction left unmatched. The CDR3 sequence: CASSFPGLAPGISEQYF. The CDR3 bases are TGTGCCAGCAGCTTTCCGGGACTAGCTCCGGGAATCTCCGAGCAGTACTTC.

This clone showed up just a few times. This chain's CDR3 is CAISDNTGRNTEAFF. CDR3 sequence (DNA): TGTGCCATCAGTGATAATACAGGACGAAACACTGAAGCTTTCTTT. V usage is TRBV10-3 and J usage is TRBJ1-1; TRBD1 is a possible D gene (5 bases). There are 15 residues in the CDR3. CDR1 is ENHRY and CDR2 is SYGVKD in the germline V gene. With 3 bases removed from V and 2 bases from J, the gap between germline ends came to 13 bases.

In this sample, this clone turned up once. The chain links TRBV5-5 to TRBJ1-6; D gene unclear. V shed 1 base and J shed 10 bases, with 9 bases lying between them. The CDR3 sequence is 13 residues long. Germline V gene sequence: CDR1 SGHKS, CDR2 YYEKEE (reference sequence). The CDR3 bases are TGTGCCAGCAGCTTGAGGAGCGACTCACCCCTCCACTTT. This translates into CASSLRSDSPLHF.

The chain recombines TRBV4-1 with TRBJ1-4; 7 nucleotides line up with TRBD1. Trimming removed 2 bases from V and 6 bases from J; junction bases left unmatched: 6. Looked up from germline, CDR1 is MGHRA and CDR2 is YSYEKL. The CDR3 is 15 amino acids. CDR3 DNA sequence: TGCGCCAGCAGCCAATTACAGGGGACCGATGAAAAACTGTTTTTT. Amino acids: CASSQLQGTDEKLFF.

The chain employs TRBV11-2 and TRBJ2-1, with a possible D match to TRBD2 (5 bases). The CDR3 is made up of 15 amino acids. Germline CDR1 is SGHAT and CDR2 is FQNNGV. The ends were cut back, 1 base at V and 7 bases at J, with 14 bases in the middle. The CDR3 sequence is CASSLGRGWGNEQFF. CDR3 in DNA: TGTGCCAGCAGCTTAGGCCGGGGTTGGGGAAATGAGCAGTTCTTC.

The rearrangement links TRBV10-1 to TRBJ1-1; D remains ambiguous. This CDR3 contains 13 residues. Germline V lookup: CDR1 WNHNN, CDR2 SYGVQD (reference sequence). V lost 4 bases to trimming and J lost 8 bases, with 14 bases between them. The CDR3 region is CASSATSWREAFF. The CDR3 region has the DNA TGCGCCAGCAGTGCAACCAGTTGGAGAGAAGCTTTCTTT.

This chain links TRBV6-5 with TRBJ2-5, with D possibly being TRBD1 (6 bases). Per the germline V gene, CDR1 is MNHEY and CDR2 is SVGAGI. The CDR3 loop spans 13 amino acids. V lost 9 bases and J 6 bases, leaving 17 bases between the germline ends. CDR3 region: CASSWTALQTQYF. The DNA for the CDR3 is TGTGCCAGTTCCTGGACAGCGTTACAGACCCAGTACTTC.

J is TRBJ2-7 and V is TRBV6-5, with 7 bases identical to TRBD1. The CDR3 has 14 amino acids. Losses at the gene ends were 6 bases for V and 2 bases for J; bases not matched to a gene: 7. The germline V gene has CDR1 MNHEY and CDR2 SVGAGI. The CDR3 nucleotides are TGTGCCAGCAGCCCACAGACAGGGCCCTACGAGCAGTACTTC. This gives the protein CASSPQTGPYEQYF.

This clone has only one observation. The chain uses TRBV7-8 and TRBJ2-1; the match to TRBD1 covers 10 bases. Germline CDR1 reads SGHVS; CDR2 reads FQNEAQ. V shed 5 bases and J 7 bases; nucleotides not matched to a gene: 8. The CDR3 consists of 15 residues. The CDR3 spells CASSVGQGKVNEQFF. In nucleotides, the CDR3 is TGTGCCAGCAGCGTGGGACAGGGGAAGGTTAATGAGCAGTTCTTC.

The rearrangement links TRBV21-1 to TRBJ1-5; TRBD1 was called by the table and not checked on the DNA. TRBV21-1 counts as a pseudogene. The CDR3 covers 15 residues. CDR3 sequence: CASSKTQIPNQPQHF. As DNA, the CDR3 is TGTGCCAGCAGCAAAACCCAGATCCCGAATCAGCCCCAGCATTTT.

The gene calls are TRBV7-3 and TRBJ2-3; D is undetermined. The CDR3 has 15 residues. Germline assignment: CDR1 SGHTA and CDR2 FQGTGA. Trimming took off 2 bases at V and 10 bases at J, with 19 bases between the two ends. The CDR3 protein is CASSLGSGFTNAQYF. DNA for the CDR3: TGTGCCAGCAGCTTAGGGTCGGGTTTTACTAACGCGCAGTATTTT.

The chain combines TRBV6-5 with TRBJ1-6; possible D gene TRBD1, 6 bases. With 4 bases removed from V and 7 bases from J, the gap between germline ends came to 17 bases. Germline V gene sequence: CDR1 MNHEY, CDR2 SVGAGI. This CDR3 comprises 16 residues. The CDR3 loop is CASSSDPQGWNSPLHF. CDR3 DNA sequence: TGTGCCAGCAGTTCCGATCCACAGGGTTGGAATTCACCCCTCCACTTT.

V gene TRBV5-1 combines with J gene TRBJ1-1, with TRBD1 matching 8 bases. This CDR3 spans 14 amino acids. V gave up 6 bases and J gave up 1 base; unmatched junction bases: 5. Germline V gene data show CDR1 as SGHRS and CDR2 as YFSETQ. The CDR3 is CASTLDRENTEAFF. The CDR3 nucleotides are TGCGCCAGCACCCTGGACAGGGAGAACACTGAAGCTTTCTTT.

The rearrangement links TRBV19 to TRBJ1-2; TRBD1 agrees at 8 bases. The CDR3 consists of 16 residues. After removal of 9 bases from V and 0 bases from J, the junction contained 12 bases not matched to a gene. The germline V gene encodes CDR1 LNHDA and CDR2 SQIVND (reference sequence). The CDR3 reads CASERGTGTTNYGYTF. The CDR3 nucleotides read TGTGCCAGCGAGAGAGGGACAGGCACAACTAACTATGGCTACACCTTC.

The rearrangement joins TRBV5-1 to TRBJ1-5; 9 nucleotides line up with TRBD1. V was pared by 4 bases and J by 4 bases, with 6 bases of the junction left unmatched. Germline V lookup: CDR1 SGHRS, CDR2 YFSETQ. The CDR3 is 15 residues long. DNA for the CDR3: TGCGCCAGCAGCCCCCGGACAGGGGTAAATCAGCCCCAGCATTTT. Its protein is CASSPRTGVNQPQHF. Supplemented by reference TRBV5-1 and TRBJ1-5, the full variable domain reads KAGVTQTPRYLIKTRGQQVTLSCSPISGHRSVSWYQQTPGQGLQFLFEYFSETQRNKGNFPGRFSGRQFSNSRSEMNVSTLELGDSALYLCASSPRTGVNQPQHFGDGTRLSIL.